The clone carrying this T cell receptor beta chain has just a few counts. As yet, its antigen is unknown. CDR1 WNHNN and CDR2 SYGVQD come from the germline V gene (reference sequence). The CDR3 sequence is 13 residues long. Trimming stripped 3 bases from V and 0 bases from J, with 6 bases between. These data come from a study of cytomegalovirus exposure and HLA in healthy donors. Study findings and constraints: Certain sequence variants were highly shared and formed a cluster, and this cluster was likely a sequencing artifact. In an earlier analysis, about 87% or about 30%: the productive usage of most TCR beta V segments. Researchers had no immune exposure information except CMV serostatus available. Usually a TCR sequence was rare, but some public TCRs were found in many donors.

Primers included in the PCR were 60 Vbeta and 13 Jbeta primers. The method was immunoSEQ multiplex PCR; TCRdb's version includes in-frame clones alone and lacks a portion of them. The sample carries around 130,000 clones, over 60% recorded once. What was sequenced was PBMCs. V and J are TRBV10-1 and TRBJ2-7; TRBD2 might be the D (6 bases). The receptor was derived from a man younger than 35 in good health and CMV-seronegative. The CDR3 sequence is CASSDGGSYEQYF. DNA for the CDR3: TGCGCCAGCAGTGACGGGGGCTCCTACGAGCAGTACTTC.